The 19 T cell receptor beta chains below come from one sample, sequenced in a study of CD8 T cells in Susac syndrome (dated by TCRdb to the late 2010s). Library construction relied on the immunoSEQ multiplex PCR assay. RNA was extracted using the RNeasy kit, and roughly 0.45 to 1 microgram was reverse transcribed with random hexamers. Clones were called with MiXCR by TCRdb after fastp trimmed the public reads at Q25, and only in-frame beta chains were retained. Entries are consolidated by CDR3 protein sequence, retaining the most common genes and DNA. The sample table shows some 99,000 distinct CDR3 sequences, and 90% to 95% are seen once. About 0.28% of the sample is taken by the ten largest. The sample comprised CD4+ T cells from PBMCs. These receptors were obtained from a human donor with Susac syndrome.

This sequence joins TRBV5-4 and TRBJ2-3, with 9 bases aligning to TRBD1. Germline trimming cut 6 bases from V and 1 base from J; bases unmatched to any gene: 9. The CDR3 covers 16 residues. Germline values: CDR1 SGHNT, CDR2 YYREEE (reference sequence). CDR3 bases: TGTGCCAGCAACCGCCAAACAGGGGGCGGCACAGATACGCAGTATTTT. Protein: CASNRQTGGGTDTQYF. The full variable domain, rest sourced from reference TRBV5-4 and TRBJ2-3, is ETGVTQSPTHLIKTRGQQVTLRCSSQSGHNTVSWYQQALGQGPQFIFQYYREEENGRGNFPPRFSGLQFPNYSSELNVNALELDDSALYLCASNRQTGGGTDTQYFGPGTRLTVL.

The CDR3 protein is CASSLKGSGEVGYTF. CDR3 coding DNA: TGTGCCAGCAGCTTAAAGGGTTCGGGGGAAGTTGGCTACACCTTC. The chain carries TRBV7-3 and TRBJ1-2; D may be TRBD1 (5 bases). CDR1 and CDR2 from the germline V gene are SGHTA and FQGTGA. Trimming left V 1 base short and J 7 bases short, with 16 bases between. The CDR3 spans 15 residues.

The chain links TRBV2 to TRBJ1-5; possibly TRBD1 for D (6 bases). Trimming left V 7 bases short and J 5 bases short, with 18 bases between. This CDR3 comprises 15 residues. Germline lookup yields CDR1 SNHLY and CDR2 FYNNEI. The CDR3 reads CASKGRGGSDQPQHF. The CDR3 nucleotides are TGTGCCAGCAAAGGCAGGGGCGGGTCGGATCAGCCCCAGCATTTT.

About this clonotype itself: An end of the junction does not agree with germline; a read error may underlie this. CDR3 coding DNA: TGCAGCGTCGAGACGGGGGTCTTC. It translates to CSVETGVF. The rearrangement links TRBV29-1 to TRBJ2-1, with D possibly being TRBD2 (6 bases). CDR3 length equals 8 residues. The germline CDR1 and CDR2 sequences are SQVTM and ANQGSEA.

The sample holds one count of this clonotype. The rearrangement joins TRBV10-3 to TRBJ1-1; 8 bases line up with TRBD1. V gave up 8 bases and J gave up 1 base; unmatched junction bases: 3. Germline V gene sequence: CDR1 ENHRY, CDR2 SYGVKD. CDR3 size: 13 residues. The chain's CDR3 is CAIWTGTNTEAFF. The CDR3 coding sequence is TGTGCCATCTGGACAGGGACGAACACTGAAGCTTTCTTT.

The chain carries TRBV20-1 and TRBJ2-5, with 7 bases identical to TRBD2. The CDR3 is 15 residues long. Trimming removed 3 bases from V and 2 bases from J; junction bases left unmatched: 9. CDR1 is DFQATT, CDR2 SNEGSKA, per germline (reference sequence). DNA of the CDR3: TGCAGTGCTAGTGCTCCAGCGGGGAGACAAGAGACCCAGTACTTC. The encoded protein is CSASAPAGRQETQYF.

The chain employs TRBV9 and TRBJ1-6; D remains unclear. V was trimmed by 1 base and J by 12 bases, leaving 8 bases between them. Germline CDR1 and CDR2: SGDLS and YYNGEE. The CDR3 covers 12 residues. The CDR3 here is CASSVTVGPLHF. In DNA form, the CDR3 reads TGTGCCAGCAGCGTAACGGTGGGACCCCTCCACTTT.

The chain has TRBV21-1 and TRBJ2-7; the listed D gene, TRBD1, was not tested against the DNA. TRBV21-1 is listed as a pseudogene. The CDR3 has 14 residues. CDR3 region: CASSTQGAGYEQYF. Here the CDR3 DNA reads TGTGCCAGCAGCACACAGGGGGCCGGCTACGAGCAGTACTTC.

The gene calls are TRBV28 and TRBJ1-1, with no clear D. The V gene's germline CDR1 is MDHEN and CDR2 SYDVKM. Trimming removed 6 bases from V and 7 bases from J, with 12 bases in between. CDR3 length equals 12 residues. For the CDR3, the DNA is TGTGCCAGCAGCCCTGACTTTTTTGAAGCTTTCTTT. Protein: CASSPDFFEAFF. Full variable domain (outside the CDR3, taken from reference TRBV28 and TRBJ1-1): DVKVTQSSRYLVKRTGEKVFLECVQDMDHENMFWYRQDPGLGLRLIYFSYDVKMKEKGDIPEGYSVSREKKERFSLILESASTNQTSMYLCASSPDFFEAFFGQGTRLTVV.

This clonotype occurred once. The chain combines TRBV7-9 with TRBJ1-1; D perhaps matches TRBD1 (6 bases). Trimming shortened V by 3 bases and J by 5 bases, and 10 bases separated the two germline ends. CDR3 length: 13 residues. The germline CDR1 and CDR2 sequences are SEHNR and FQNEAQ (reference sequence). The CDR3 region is CASSFGGGTEAFF. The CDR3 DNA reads TGTGCCAGCAGCTTTGGAGGGGGGACTGAAGCTTTCTTT.

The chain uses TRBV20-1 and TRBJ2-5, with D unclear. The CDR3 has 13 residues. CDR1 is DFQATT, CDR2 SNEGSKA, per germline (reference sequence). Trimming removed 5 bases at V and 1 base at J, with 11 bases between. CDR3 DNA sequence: TGCAGTGCTTACGACCCGACCCAAGAGACCCAGTACTTC. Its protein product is CSAYDPTQETQYF.

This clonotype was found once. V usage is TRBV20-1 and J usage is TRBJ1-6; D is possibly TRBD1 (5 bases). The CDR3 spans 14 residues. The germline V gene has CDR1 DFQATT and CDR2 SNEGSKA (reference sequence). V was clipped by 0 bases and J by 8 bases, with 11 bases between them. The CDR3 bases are TGCAGTGCTAGAGAGGTTCCAGGGCATTCACCCCTCCACTTT. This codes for CSAREVPGHSPLHF.

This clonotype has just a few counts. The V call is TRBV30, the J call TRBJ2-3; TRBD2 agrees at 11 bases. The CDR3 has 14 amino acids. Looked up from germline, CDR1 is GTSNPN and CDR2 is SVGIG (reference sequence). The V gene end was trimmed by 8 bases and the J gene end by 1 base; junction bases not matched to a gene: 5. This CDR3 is CASSLAGGTDTQYF. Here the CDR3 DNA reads TGTGCCAGCTCACTAGCGGGGGGCACAGATACGCAGTATTTT.

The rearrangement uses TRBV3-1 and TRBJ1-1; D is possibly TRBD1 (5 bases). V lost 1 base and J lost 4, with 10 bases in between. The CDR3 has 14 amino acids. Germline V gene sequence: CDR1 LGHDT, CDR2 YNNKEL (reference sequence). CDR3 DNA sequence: TGTGCCAGCAGCCAAGCGACAGCTACCACTGAAGCTTTCTTT. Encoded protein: CASSQATATTEAFF.

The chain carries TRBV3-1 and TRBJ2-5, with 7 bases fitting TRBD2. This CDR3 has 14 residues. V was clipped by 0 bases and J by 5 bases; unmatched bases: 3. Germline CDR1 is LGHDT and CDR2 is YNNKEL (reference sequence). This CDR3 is CASSQDLGGETQYF. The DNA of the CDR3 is TGTGCCAGCAGCCAAGACCTCGGGGGGGAGACCCAGTACTTC.

In DNA form, the CDR3 reads TGTGCCAGCAGTGGGGGGAGGCGCAATCAGCCCCAGCATTTT. Amino acid sequence: CASSGGRRNQPQHF. The chain joins TRBV28 to TRBJ1-5; D is perhaps TRBD1 (5 bases). There are 14 residues in the CDR3. Germline loops: CDR1 MDHEN, CDR2 SYDVKM. Trimming removed 5 bases at V and 2 bases at J, with 10 bases between. Full variable domain (missing parts from reference TRBV28 and TRBJ1-5): DVKVTQSSRYLVKRTGEKVFLECVQDMDHENMFWYRQDPGLGLRLIYFSYDVKMKEKGDIPEGYSVSREKKERFSLILESASTNQTSMYLCASSGGRRNQPQHFGDGTRLSIL.

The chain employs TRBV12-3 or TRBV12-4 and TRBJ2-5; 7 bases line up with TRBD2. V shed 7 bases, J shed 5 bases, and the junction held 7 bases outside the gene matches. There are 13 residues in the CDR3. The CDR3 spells CASTLGGGETQYF. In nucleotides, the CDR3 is TGTGCCAGCACCCTGGGGGGAGGGGAGACCCAGTACTTC.

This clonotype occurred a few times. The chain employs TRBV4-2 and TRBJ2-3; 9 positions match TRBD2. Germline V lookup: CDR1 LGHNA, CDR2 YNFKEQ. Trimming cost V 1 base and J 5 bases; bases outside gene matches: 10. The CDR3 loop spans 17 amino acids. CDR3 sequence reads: CASSQVRRGGPKDTQYF. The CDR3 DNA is TGTGCCAGCAGCCAAGTTCGGCGGGGGGGCCCTAAAGATACGCAGTATTTT.

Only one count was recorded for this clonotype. For the CDR3, the DNA is TGCAGCGTTGCGAGGGGAAACACTGAAGCTTTCTTT. It specifies CSVARGNTEAFF. The chain has TRBV29-1 and TRBJ1-1, with TRBD1 as a possible D gene (5 bases). Looked up from germline, CDR1 is SQVTM and CDR2 is ANQGSEA. This CDR3 is built from 12 residues. Trimming removed 4 bases at V and 2 bases at J, with 8 bases between.